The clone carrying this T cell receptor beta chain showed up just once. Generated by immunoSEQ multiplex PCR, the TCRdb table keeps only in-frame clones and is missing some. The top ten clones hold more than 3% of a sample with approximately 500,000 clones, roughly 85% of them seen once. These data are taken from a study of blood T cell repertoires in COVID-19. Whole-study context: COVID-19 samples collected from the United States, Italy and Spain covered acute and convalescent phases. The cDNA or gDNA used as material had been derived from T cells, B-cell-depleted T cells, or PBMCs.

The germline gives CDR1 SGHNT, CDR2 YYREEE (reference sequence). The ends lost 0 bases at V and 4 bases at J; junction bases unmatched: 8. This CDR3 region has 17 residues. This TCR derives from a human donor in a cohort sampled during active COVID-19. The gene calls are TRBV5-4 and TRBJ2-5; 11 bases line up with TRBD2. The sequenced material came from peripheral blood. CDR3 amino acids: CASSLGVLAGAIETQYF. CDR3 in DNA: TGTGCCAGCAGCTTGGGGGTACTAGCGGGAGCGATAGAGACCCAGTACTTC.